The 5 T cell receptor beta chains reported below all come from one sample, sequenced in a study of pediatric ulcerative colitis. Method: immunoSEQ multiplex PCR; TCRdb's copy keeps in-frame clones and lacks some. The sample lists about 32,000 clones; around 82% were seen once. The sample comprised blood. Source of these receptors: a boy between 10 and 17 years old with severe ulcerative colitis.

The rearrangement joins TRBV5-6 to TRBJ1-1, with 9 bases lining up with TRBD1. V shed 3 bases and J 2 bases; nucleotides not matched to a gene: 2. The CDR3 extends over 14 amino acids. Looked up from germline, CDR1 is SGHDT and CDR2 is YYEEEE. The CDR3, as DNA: TGTGCCAGCAGCTGGGACAGGGACAACACTGAAGCTTTCTTT. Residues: CASSWDRDNTEAFF.

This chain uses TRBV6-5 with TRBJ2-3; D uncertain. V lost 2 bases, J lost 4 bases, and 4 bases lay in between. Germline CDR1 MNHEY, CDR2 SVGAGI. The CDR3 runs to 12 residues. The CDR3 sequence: CASSYIPDTQYF. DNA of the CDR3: TGTGCCAGCAGTTACATTCCAGATACGCAGTATTTT.

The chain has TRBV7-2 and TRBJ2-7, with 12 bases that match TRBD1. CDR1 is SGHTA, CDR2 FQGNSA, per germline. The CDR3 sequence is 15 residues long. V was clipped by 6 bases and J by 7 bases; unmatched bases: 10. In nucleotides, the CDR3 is TGTGCCAGCAGTTCCAAGGGACAGGGGGCATATGAGCAGTACTTC. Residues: CASSSKGQGAYEQYF. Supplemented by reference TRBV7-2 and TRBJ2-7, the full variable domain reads GAGVSQSPSNKVTEKGKDVELRCDPISGHTALYWYRQSLGQGLEFLIYFQGNSAPDKSGLPSDRFSAERTGGSVSTLTIQRTQQEDSAVYLCASSSKGQGAYEQYFGPGTRLTVT.

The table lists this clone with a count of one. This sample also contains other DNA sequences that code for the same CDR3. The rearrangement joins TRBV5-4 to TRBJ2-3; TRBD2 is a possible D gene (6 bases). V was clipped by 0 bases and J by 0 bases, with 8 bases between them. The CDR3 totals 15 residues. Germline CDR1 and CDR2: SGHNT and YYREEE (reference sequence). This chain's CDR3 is CASSLGGVSTDTQYF. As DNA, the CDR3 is TGTGCCAGCAGCTTGGGCGGGGTGAGCACAGATACGCAGTATTTT.

CDR3 nucleotide sequence: TGTGCCACCAGCAGACGAGGGACAGGGGGAAGTGGCTACACCTTC. It encodes CATSRRGTGGSGYTF. This chain uses TRBV15 with TRBJ1-2; 11 positions match TRBD1. The CDR3 has 15 residues. V shed 2 bases and J 7 bases; nucleotides not matched to a gene: 6. Looked up from germline, CDR1 is LNHNV and CDR2 is YYDKDF (reference sequence). The whole variable domain, filled in from reference TRBV15 and TRBJ1-2, reads DAMVIQNPRYQVTQFGKPVTLSCSQTLNHNVMYWYQQKSSQAPKLLFHYYDKDFNNEADTPDNFQSRRPNTSFCFLDIRSPGLGDTAMYLCATSRRGTGGSGYTFGSGTRLTVV.